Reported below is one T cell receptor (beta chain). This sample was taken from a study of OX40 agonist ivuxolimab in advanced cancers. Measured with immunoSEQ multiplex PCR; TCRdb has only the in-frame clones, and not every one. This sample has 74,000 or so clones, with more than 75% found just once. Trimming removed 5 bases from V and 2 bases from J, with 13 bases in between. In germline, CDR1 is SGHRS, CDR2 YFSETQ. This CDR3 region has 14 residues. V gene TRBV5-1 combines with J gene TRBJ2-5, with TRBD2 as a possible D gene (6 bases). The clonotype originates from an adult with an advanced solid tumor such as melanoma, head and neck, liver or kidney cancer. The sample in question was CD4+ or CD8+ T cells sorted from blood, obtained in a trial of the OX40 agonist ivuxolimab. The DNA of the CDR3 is TGCGCCAGCAGTCTTCGCGGGGCTCAAGAGACCCAGTACTTC. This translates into CASSLRGAQETQYF.